The rows below give T cell receptor beta chains drawn from one sample of a study of cytomegalovirus exposure and HLA in healthy donors. The method was immunoSEQ multiplex PCR; TCRdb's version includes in-frame clones alone and lacks a portion of them. This table has approximately 170,000 clones, over 60% appearing once. The material sequenced was PBMCs. Source of these receptors: a girl between 5 and 17 years old in good health and CMV-seronegative. Each CDR3 is given with its conserved first and last residue. The order of the fields is V gene, J gene, clone size, D gene, CDR3 protein, CDR3 DNA. The D gene is left open where the match is weak. Not all rows give a size; the values are once, few, many and, for expanded clones, a class.

v_gene: TRBV6-1
j_gene: TRBJ1-5
abundance: -
d_gene: -
CDR3aa: CASSETPNQPQHF
CDR3nt: TGTGCCAGCAGTGAAACACCGAATCAGCCCCAGCATTTT

v_gene: TRBV4-1
j_gene: TRBJ1-5
abundance: -
d_gene: -
CDR3aa: CASSQESYSNQPQHF
CDR3nt: TGCGCCAGCAGCCAAGAAAGCTATAGCAATCAGCCCCAGCATTTT

v_gene: TRBV6-1
j_gene: TRBJ1-5
abundance: -
d_gene: -
CDR3aa: CASSGGHFNQPQHF
CDR3nt: TGTGCCAGCAGTGGAGGCCACTTCAATCAGCCCCAGCATTTT

v_gene: TRBV5-4
j_gene: TRBJ2-7
abundance: -
d_gene: -
CDR3aa: CASSPPLGGSYEQYF
CDR3nt: TGTGCCAGCAGCCCCCCCCTCGGGGGCTCCTACGAGCAGTACTTC

v_gene: TRBV25-1
j_gene: TRBJ1-1
abundance: -
d_gene: -
CDR3aa: CASSHDGGPEAFF
CDR3nt: TGTGCCAGCAGTCACGACGGAGGCCCTGAAGCTTTCTTT

v_gene: TRBV7-9
j_gene: TRBJ1-4
abundance: few
d_gene: -
CDR3aa: CASSASSRVANEKLFF
CDR3nt: TGTGCCAGCAGCGCTTCTTCCAGGGTGGCTAATGAAAAACTGTTTTTT

v_gene: TRBV10-3
j_gene: TRBJ1-3
abundance: once
d_gene: -
CDR3aa: CAISEDNSGNTIYF
CDR3nt: TGTGCCATCAGTGAGGATAACAGCGGAAACACCATATATTTT

v_gene: TRBV13
j_gene: TRBJ2-1
abundance: -
d_gene: TRBD2
CDR3aa: CASSWNSGGSYNEQFF
CDR3nt: TGTGCCAGCAGCTGGAATAGCGGGGGCTCCTACAATGAGCAGTTCTTC

v_gene: TRBV20-1
j_gene: TRBJ2-7
abundance: few
d_gene: -
CDR3aa: CSAEAGAEQYF
CDR3nt: TGCAGTGCGGAGGCAGGGGCCGAGCAGTACTTC

v_gene: TRBV19
j_gene: TRBJ2-1
abundance: -
d_gene: TRBD1
CDR3aa: CASSPTGIDNEQFF
CDR3nt: TGTGCCAGTTCCCCGACAGGGATCGACAATGAGCAGTTCTTC

v_gene: TRBV5-4
j_gene: TRBJ1-1
abundance: -
d_gene: TRBD1
CDR3aa: CASSYPQGQGAFEAFF
CDR3nt: TGTGCCAGCAGCTATCCACAAGGACAGGGGGCGTTTGAAGCTTTCTTT

v_gene: TRBV5-4
j_gene: TRBJ1-6
abundance: -
d_gene: TRBD1
CDR3aa: CASSPERGQGSPLHF
CDR3nt: TGTGCCAGCAGCCCCGAAAGGGGGCAGGGGTCACCCCTCCACTTT

v_gene: TRBV27
j_gene: TRBJ2-2
abundance: once
d_gene: -
CDR3aa: CASSYLTGELFF
CDR3nt: TGTGCCAGCTCTTATTTAACCGGGGAGCTGTTTTTT

v_gene: TRBV5-4
j_gene: TRBJ2-1
abundance: -
d_gene: TRBD2
CDR3aa: CASSLASGLDEQFF
CDR3nt: TGTGCCAGCAGCTTGGCTAGCGGCCTCGATGAGCAGTTCTTC

v_gene: TRBV2
j_gene: TRBJ2-7
abundance: -
d_gene: -
CDR3aa: CASTLEAYEQYF
CDR3nt: TGTGCCAGCACTCTAGAAGCCTACGAGCAGTACTTC

v_gene: TRBV5-1
j_gene: TRBJ1-6
abundance: once
d_gene: -
CDR3aa: CASSLSSYNSPLHF
CDR3nt: TGCGCCAGCAGCCTCAGCTCCTATAATTCACCCCTCCACTTT

v_gene: TRBV7-9
j_gene: TRBJ1-6
abundance: -
d_gene: TRBD1
CDR3aa: CAGKRTGGNSPLHF
CDR3nt: TGTGCCGGCAAGCGGACAGGGGGTAATTCACCCCTCCACTTT

v_gene: TRBV5-1
j_gene: TRBJ1-6
abundance: -
d_gene: -
CDR3aa: CASSLGGQPNSPLHF
CDR3nt: TGCGCCAGCAGCTTGGGTGGACAGCCCAATTCACCCCTCCACTTT

v_gene: TRBV10-2
j_gene: TRBJ2-3
abundance: -
d_gene: -
CDR3aa: CASTPGVGTDTQYF
CDR3nt: TGCGCCAGCACACCAGGGGTGGGGACAGATACGCAGTATTTT

v_gene: TRBV4-1
j_gene: TRBJ1-2
abundance: -
d_gene: -
CDR3aa: CASSQPTRGAGDSPFFNYGYTF
CDR3nt: TGCGCCAGCAGCCAACCTACCCGCGGTGCGGGGGACTCACCCTTCTTTAACTATGGCTACACCTTC

v_gene: TRBV2
j_gene: TRBJ1-6
abundance: -
d_gene: TRBD1
CDR3aa: CASTLDRGQSPLHF
CDR3nt: TGTGCCAGCACTCTCGACAGGGGGCAGTCACCCCTCCACTTT

v_gene: TRBV9
j_gene: TRBJ1-3
abundance: -
d_gene: TRBD1
CDR3aa: CASSPTGTGENTIYF
CDR3nt: TGTGCCAGCAGCCCCACCGGGACAGGGGAGAACACCATATATTTT

v_gene: TRBV6-5
j_gene: TRBJ2-2
abundance: -
d_gene: -
CDR3aa: CASSYSSGGELFF
CDR3nt: TGTGCCAGCAGTTACTCGAGTGGCGGGGAGCTGTTTTTT